A selection of T cell receptor beta chains follows, all from one sample in a study of T cells in Graves' hyperthyroidism and ophthalmopathy. TCRdb used MiXCR to reprocess the multiplex PCR reads, holding one entry per CDR3 protein. Here the sample spans 300,000 to 450,000 distinct CDR3 sequences, approximately 14% being singletons. What was sequenced was blood. The receptors here all came from a woman younger than 30 with Graves' hyperthyroidism that later progressed to Graves' ophthalmopathy. The CDR3 runs from the conserved cysteine through the conserved F or W. D genes are given only for firm matches. Not every row has a clone size; where given, it reads once, few, many or a size class.

D gene: -; clone size: many; J gene: TRBJ2-7; V gene: TRBV27; CDR3 protein: CASSLKGLSNYEQYF; CDR3 DNA: TGTGCCAGCAGTTTAAAGGGACTCTCAAACTACGAGCAGTACTTC
D gene: TRBD2; clone size: many; J gene: TRBJ2-1; V gene: TRBV20-1; CDR3 protein: CSARGTSDFYNEQFF; CDR3 DNA: TGCAGTGCTAGAGGGACTAGCGACTTCTACAATGAGCAGTTCTTC
D gene: -; clone size: few; J gene: TRBJ2-1; V gene: TRBV3-1; CDR3 protein: CASSQDIGDWVSYNEQFF; CDR3 DNA: TGTGCCAGCAGCCAAGATATAGGAGACTGGGTCTCCTACAATGAGCAGTTCTTC
D gene: TRBD2; clone size: -; J gene: TRBJ2-7; V gene: TRBV3-1; CDR3 protein: CASSQEPSGTSSYEQYF; CDR3 DNA: TGTGCCAGCAGCCAAGAGCCTAGCGGGACTAGCTCCTACGAGCAGTACTTC
D gene: TRBD2; clone size: -; J gene: TRBJ2-3; V gene: TRBV30; CDR3 protein: CAWSVLARGVDTQYF; CDR3 DNA: TGTGCCTGGAGTGTCCTCGCCCGGGGGGTAGATACGCAGTATTTT
D gene: TRBD1; clone size: many; J gene: TRBJ1-6; V gene: TRBV12-3/TRBV12-4; CDR3 protein: CASSTTGALRAPLHF; CDR3 DNA: TGTGCCAGCAGTACGACAGGGGCTCTTAGGGCACCCCTCCACTTT
D gene: -; clone size: many; J gene: TRBJ2-7; V gene: TRBV7-2; CDR3 protein: CASSSRPSGPYEQYF; CDR3 DNA: TGTGCCAGCAGCTCGAGGCCAAGCGGTCCCTACGAGCAGTACTTC
D gene: TRBD2; clone size: -; J gene: TRBJ2-1; V gene: TRBV12-3/TRBV12-4; CDR3 protein: CASSFSGLAGVNEQFF; CDR3 DNA: TGTGCCAGCAGTTTCTCCGGACTAGCGGGAGTCAATGAGCAGTTCTTC
D gene: TRBD1; clone size: many; J gene: TRBJ2-1; V gene: TRBV28; CDR3 protein: CASSFPGTGAYNEQFF; CDR3 DNA: TGTGCCAGCAGTTTCCCCGGGACAGGGGCCTACAATGAGCAGTTCTTC
D gene: -; clone size: -; J gene: TRBJ2-1; V gene: TRBV6-1; CDR3 protein: CASSMDTIEQFF; CDR3 DNA: TGTGCCAGCAGTATGGACACCATTGAGCAGTTCTTC
D gene: -; clone size: -; J gene: TRBJ1-1; V gene: TRBV15; CDR3 protein: CATSTPGARNTEAFF; CDR3 DNA: TGTGCCACCAGCACCCCGGGGGCCCGGAACACTGAAGCTTTCTTT
D gene: TRBD1; clone size: -; J gene: TRBJ1-4; V gene: TRBV4-3; CDR3 protein: CASSQGGTANEKLFF; CDR3 DNA: TGCGCCAGCAGCCAAGGGGGGACAGCTAATGAAAAACTGTTTTTT
D gene: TRBD1; clone size: -; J gene: TRBJ2-6; V gene: TRBV2; CDR3 protein: CASSEKSAGTAAAGANVPTF; CDR3 DNA: TGTGCCAGCAGTGAAAAATCGGCAGGGACAGCGGCAGCTGGAGCCAACGTCCCGACTTTC
D gene: -; clone size: many; J gene: TRBJ2-5; V gene: TRBV6-5; CDR3 protein: CASSYSAEFGTQYF; CDR3 DNA: TGTGCCAGCAGTTACTCCGCCGAATTTGGGACCCAGTACTTC
D gene: -; clone size: many; J gene: TRBJ2-7; V gene: TRBV30; CDR3 protein: CAWSKGLGYEQYF; CDR3 DNA: TGTGCCTGGAGTAAGGGCTTAGGCTACGAGCAGTACTTC
D gene: TRBD1; clone size: -; J gene: TRBJ2-7; V gene: TRBV6-2/TRBV6-3; CDR3 protein: CASSRTGSSYEQYF; CDR3 DNA: TGTGCCAGCAGTCGGACAGGGTCGTCCTACGAGCAGTACTTC
D gene: -; clone size: -; J gene: TRBJ1-6; V gene: TRBV6-1; CDR3 protein: CASSSGQFPWVSYNSPLHF; CDR3 DNA: TGTGCCAGCAGTTCCGGACAGTTTCCTTGGGTCTCCTATAATTCACCCCTCCACTTT
D gene: TRBD1; clone size: -; J gene: TRBJ1-6; V gene: TRBV6-1; CDR3 protein: CASRGGAGNSPLHF; CDR3 DNA: TGTGCCAGCAGAGGGGGCGCGGGTAATTCACCCCTCCACTTT
D gene: -; clone size: once; J gene: TRBJ1-3; V gene: TRBV9; CDR3 protein: CASSVGRGTGNTRYF; CDR3 DNA: -